This T cell receptor beta chain was sequenced during a study of shared clonotypes between healthy human individuals. Across the whole study: Researchers assigned three CD4 naive, three CD4 memory, two CD8 naive and one CD8 memory plate to each donor.

To note about this clone: Its antigen is unknown.

The assay was immunoSEQ multiplex PCR, and TCRdb's table has in-frame clones only and misses some. This sample carries about 2.4 million clones, 93% of them seen once, and the ten largest clones take approximately 0.36%. Trimming left V 1 base short and J 2 bases short, with 17 bases between. The length of the CDR3 is 17 residues. The germline CDR1 and CDR2 sequences are KGHSH and LQKENI. General study findings and limits: As a rule, naive subsets had a larger estimated richness than memory subsets. Sampling was confined to blood; repertoires within tissues likely differ. Clonotype sharing among donors was expected to depend on sequencing depth.

V usage is TRBV18 and J usage is TRBJ2-5, with TRBD1 as a possible D gene (6 bases). The specimen was naive CD4+ T cells from PBMCs. The sample's subset: CD45RA+ positively selected. The TCR was taken from a man younger than 30 in good health. Some clones in this sample may be carry-over from other donors' samples. CDR3: CASSPRTPDSQQETQYF. In DNA form, the CDR3 reads TGTGCCAGCTCACCACGCACTCCGGACAGCCAACAAGAGACCCAGTACTTC.